Below, 25 T cell receptor beta chains from the same sample are listed, as sequenced in a study of cytomegalovirus exposure and HLA in healthy donors. The PCR contained 60 Vbeta and 13 Jbeta primers. Using immunoSEQ multiplex PCR, the repertoire was profiled, and TCRdb retains in-frame clones only, with some absent. The data hold about 70,000 clones, with just over 85% observed a single time. Sequencing was performed on PBMCs. The receptors stem from a woman in her twenties or thirties in good health and CMV-seronegative.

The table lists this clone with a count of one. This sequence joins TRBV7-9 and TRBJ2-7, with D possibly TRBD1 on 6 matching bases. V was shortened by 3 bases and J by 4 bases, with 7 bases between the two germline ends. This CDR3 is 12 amino acids long. The germline CDR1 and CDR2 sequences are SEHNR and FQNEAQ (reference sequence). This chain's CDR3 is CASSFQGYEQYF. CDR3 sequence (DNA): TGTGCCAGCAGCTTTCAGGGGTACGAGCAGTACTTC.

This chain joins TRBV30 and TRBJ2-3; TRBD1 aligns across 11 bases. Trimming removed 5 bases from V and 4 bases from J; junction bases left unmatched: 2. This CDR3 is built from 13 residues. Looked up from germline, CDR1 is GTSNPN and CDR2 is SVGIG (reference sequence). CDR3 in amino acids: CAWGTGGSDTQYF. The CDR3 DNA sequence: TGTGCCTGGGGGACAGGGGGATCAGATACGCAGTATTTT.

This chain joins TRBV4-2 and TRBJ1-5; 7 bases agree with TRBD1. The CDR3 has 15 amino acids. Germline CDR1 LGHNA, CDR2 YNFKEQ. The V gene end was trimmed by 4 bases and the J gene end by 3 bases; junction bases not matched to a gene: 6. The CDR3 region is CASSPRQGDNQPQHF. DNA of the CDR3: TGTGCCAGCAGCCCCCGACAGGGCGACAATCAGCCCCAGCATTTT.

The V and J genes are TRBV28 and TRBJ2-2; D is ambiguous. Trimming left V 4 bases short and J 5 bases short, with 8 bases between. The CDR3 runs 13 residues. CDR1 and CDR2 from the germline V gene are MDHEN and SYDVKM. CDR3 sequence: CASSSSGTGELFF. CDR3 nucleotide sequence: TGTGCCAGCAGTTCATCCGGTACCGGGGAGCTGTTTTTT.

The chain is built from TRBV15 and TRBJ2-7; D is uncertain. Trimming left V 0 bases short and J 3 bases short, with 6 bases between. Germline CDR1 LNHNV, CDR2 YYDKDF (reference sequence). CDR3 size: 13 residues. The CDR3: CATSRDPSYEQYF. The DNA for the CDR3 is TGTGCCACCAGCAGAGATCCCAGCTACGAGCAGTACTTC.

The chain employs TRBV5-1 and TRBJ1-3, with D possibly being TRBD1 (5 bases). Trimming took 4 bases from V and 2 from J, leaving 10 bases between them. Germline V CDR1 and CDR2: SGHRS, YFSETQ. The CDR3 is 14 residues long. This CDR3 is CASSPDSTGNTIYF. The CDR3 nucleotides are TGCGCCAGCAGCCCCGACAGTACTGGAAACACCATATATTTT.

This clone appeared a few times. The chain recombines TRBV4-3 with TRBJ1-4; maybe TRBD1 (5 bases). The ends were cut back, 3 bases at V and 7 bases at J, with 6 bases in the middle. Germline CDR1 and CDR2: LGHNA and YSLEER. The CDR3 consists of 12 residues. Here the CDR3 DNA reads TGCGCCAGCAGCCAGGGGCGTGAAAAACTGTTTTTT. It specifies CASSQGREKLFF.

The chain combines TRBV5-1 with TRBJ2-7, with D possibly TRBD2 on 6 matching bases. The germline V gene encodes CDR1 SGHRS and CDR2 YFSETQ. CDR3 size: 16 residues. V was pared by 4 bases and J by 3 bases, with 20 bases between. CDR3 in DNA: TGCGCCAGCAGCCCGGAGGCCCAGACTAGAAGCTACGAGCAGTACTTC. It translates to CASSPEAQTRSYEQYF.

The chain joins TRBV6-4 to TRBJ2-1; D is unresolved. The CDR3 extends over 13 amino acids. CDR1 MRHNA and CDR2 SNTAGT come from the germline V gene. Trimming removed 2 bases at V and 6 bases at J, with 8 bases between. The chain's CDR3 is CASSDQATNEQFF. The CDR3 coding sequence is TGTGCCAGCAGTGACCAGGCAACCAATGAGCAGTTCTTC.

The chain is built from TRBV6-5 and TRBJ2-5; D is unresolved. The CDR3 totals 16 residues. Germline-derived CDR1 and CDR2 are MNHEY and SVGAGI. Between the trimmed V and J ends, which lost 0 bases and 2 bases, there was a span of 13 bases. CDR3 sequence: CASSYSLLRPQETQYF. The CDR3 DNA reads TGTGCCAGCAGTTACTCCCTACTACGCCCTCAAGAGACCCAGTACTTC.

The genes are TRBV30 and TRBJ2-7, with D tentatively TRBD1 (5 bases). There are 14 residues in the CDR3. CDR1 GTSNPN and CDR2 SVGIG come from the germline V gene (reference sequence). Trimming removed 1 base from V and 3 bases from J, with 13 bases in between. CDR3 nucleotides: TGTGCCTGGAGTGAGGGGTCAGCTTACTACGAGCAGTACTTC. This sequence encodes CAWSEGSAYYEQYF.

The V call is TRBV4-3, the J call TRBJ2-5; D is perhaps TRBD2 (7 bases). The V gene's germline CDR1 is LGHNA and CDR2 YSLEER. V was cut by 0 bases and J by 4 bases, with 12 bases left in between. The CDR3 spans 15 residues. The CDR3 nucleotides are TGCGCCAGCAGCCAAGAATTGGGAGGGGGAGAGACCCAGTACTTC. Its protein product is CASSQELGGGETQYF.

The chain uses TRBV6-1 and TRBJ1-4; unclear D gene. Trimming cost V 8 bases and J 8 bases, with 21 bases left between them. Germline CDR1 is MNHNS and CDR2 is SASEGT. The CDR3 spans 15 residues. CDR3 amino acids: CASGWRGSCQEKLFF. The CDR3 bases are TGTGCCAGCGGATGGAGAGGTAGTTGTCAAGAAAAACTGTTTTTT.

In DNA form, the CDR3 reads TGCGCCAGCAGCGCCAGCGGGGCCAGCACAGATACGCAGTATTTT. This translates into CASSASGASTDTQYF. V gene TRBV5-1 combines with J gene TRBJ2-3; 7 bases fit TRBD2. V shed 4 bases and J 0 bases; nucleotides not matched to a gene: 5. CDR1 and CDR2 (germline): SGHRS, YFSETQ. The CDR3 is 15 residues long.

The CDR3 sequence is CASSLQGSYEQYF. In nucleotides, the CDR3 is TGTGCCAGCAGCTTACAGGGGTCCTACGAGCAGTACTTC. This sequence joins TRBV27 and TRBJ2-7; 7 bases line up with TRBD1. CDR1 is MNHEY, CDR2 SMNVEV, per germline (reference sequence). With 6 bases clipped from V and 1 base from J, the junction kept 3 bases outside the gene matches. The CDR3 contains 13 residues.

V usage is TRBV2 and J usage is TRBJ1-5; D unresolved. Trimming stripped 6 bases from V and 0 bases from J, with 9 bases between. Germline V gene data show CDR1 as SNHLY and CDR2 as FYNNEI. This CDR3 comprises 14 residues. In DNA, the CDR3 is TGTGCCAGCAGGGCCACAGTTAGCAATCAGCCCCAGCATTTT. Translating it yields CASRATVSNQPQHF.

V gene TRBV11-3 combines with J gene TRBJ2-7; a possible D gene is TRBD1 (6 bases). The CDR3 consists of 14 residues. V dropped 3 bases and J dropped 0 bases, with 9 bases sitting between them. The germline V gene encodes CDR1 SGHNT and CDR2 YENEEA. The CDR3 bases are TGTGCCAGCAGCTTCCAGGGGCGCTCCTACGAGCAGTACTTC. It yields the protein CASSFQGRSYEQYF.

This rearrangement joins TRBV18 to TRBJ2-7; TRBD1 matches at 11 bases. The CDR3 sequence is 15 residues long. Germline V gene sequence: CDR1 KGHSH, CDR2 LQKENI. The junction had 2 bases not matched to a gene; V was cut back by 2 bases and J by 2 bases. CDR3 sequence: CASSPEGQGAYEQYF. DNA for the CDR3: TGTGCCAGCTCACCAGAGGGACAGGGGGCCTACGAGCAGTACTTC.

To note about this clone: Germline and junction disagree at one end, which may indicate a read error. This chain uses TRBV15 with TRBJ1-2; 7 bases are shared with TRBD1. CDR3 length equals 16 residues. Germline assignment: CDR1 LNHNV and CDR2 YYDKDF (reference sequence). As DNA, the CDR3 is TGTGCCACCAGCAGAGAAGGGGAAGGGGGCCATTTCCGCTACCCCTTC. Its translation is CATSREGEGGHFRYPF. Using reference TRBV15 and TRBJ1-2 for the parts outside the CDR3, the full variable domain is DAMVIQNPRYQVTQFGKPVTLSCSQTLNHNVMYWYQQKSSQAPKLLFHYYDKDFNNEADTPDNFQSRRPNTSFCFLDIRSPGLGDTAMYLCATSREGEGGHFRYPFGSGTRLTVV.

The genes are TRBV5-4 and TRBJ2-7, with D perhaps matching TRBD2 (6 bases). Looked up from germline, CDR1 is SGHNT and CDR2 is YYREEE (reference sequence). This CDR3 comprises 15 residues. V lost 0 bases and J lost 1, with 11 bases in between. The CDR3 nucleotides read TGTGCCAGCAGCTTGGAAGGCGGGGTGTCCTACGAGCAGTACTTC. Translating it yields CASSLEGGVSYEQYF.

This clone was counted a few times. V is TRBV6-1 and J is TRBJ2-7; 7 positions agree with TRBD1. The V gene's germline CDR1 is MNHNS and CDR2 SASEGT. The CDR3 extends over 13 amino acids. V shed 3 bases, J shed 4 bases, and the junction held 3 bases outside the gene matches. CDR3 bases: TGTGCCAGCAGTGATGACAGGGTGTACGAGCAGTACTTC. Translated, it gives CASSDDRVYEQYF.

The V call is TRBV12-5, the J call TRBJ2-7; 10 bases align to TRBD2. Germline lookup yields CDR1 LGHNT and CDR2 FRNRAP. J gave up 6 bases and V 6 bases, and 8 bases lay outside the gene matches. The CDR3 is 14 amino acids. CDR3 region: CASGPSGREGEQYF. DNA of the CDR3: TGTGCTAGTGGACCCAGCGGGAGGGAAGGCGAGCAGTACTTC.

The genes are TRBV5-1 and TRBJ1-4; D possibly corresponds to TRBD1 (6 bases). The CDR3 length is 17 residues. The V gene's germline CDR1 is SGHRS and CDR2 YFSETQ. Deletions cut 0 bases from V and 4 bases from J, with 16 bases between. The CDR3 coding sequence is TGCGCCAGCAGCTTGGAACCTGGACAGCCTAATAATGAAAAACTGTTTTTT. Protein sequence: CASSLEPGQPNNEKLFF.

The V gene is TRBV10-1, the J gene TRBJ2-3; the D is unclear. Germline CDR1 and CDR2: WNHNN and SYGVQD (reference sequence). V dropped 3 bases and J dropped 5 bases, with 9 bases sitting between them. The CDR3 has 13 residues. CDR3 in amino acids: CASSDWAEDTQYF. Written as DNA, the CDR3 is TGCGCCAGCAGTGATTGGGCTGAAGATACGCAGTATTTT.

This chain joins TRBV5-8 and TRBJ1-6; no clear D. The length of the CDR3 is 14 residues. Between the trimmed V and J ends, which lost 0 bases and 6 bases, there was a span of 7 bases. Germline-derived CDR1 and CDR2 are SGHTS and YDEGEE. The chain's CDR3 is CASSLGRVNSPLHF. CDR3 DNA sequence: TGTGCCAGCAGCTTGGGACGGGTTAATTCACCCCTCCACTTT.